A selection of T cell receptor beta chains follows, all from one sample in a study of early T cells in non-severe SARS-CoV-2 infection. Using its own MiXCR run on the 5' RACE reads, TCRdb lists one record per CDR3 protein. Of some 39,000 distinct CDR3 sequences detected, under 7.5% appear once; the ten largest clones hold 7% to 10%. The sample taken for sequencing was whole blood. These TCRs come from an adult who was a healthcare worker with PCR-confirmed SARS-CoV-2 infection or an uninfected control (not recorded which). CDR3s leave out the opening cysteine and the closing phenylalanine or tryptophan.

V gene	J gene	CDR3 protein
TRBV25-1	TRBJ1-4	ASMAEKLF
TRBV30	TRBJ1-1	AWSSLDGVEAF
TRBV20-1	TRBJ1-5	SGDSGNQPQH
TRBV7-2	TRBJ2-7	ASSLGDGFGQY
TRBV7-3	TRBJ1-1	ASSTTQGATEAF
TRBV30	TRBJ1-2	AWSLLSGGYGYT
TRBV20-1	TRBJ2-5	SASRDIRHQETQY
TRBV30	TRBJ1-1	AWSTGLNTEAF
TRBV7-2	TRBJ2-3	ASSLMPGGADTQY
TRBV6-5	TRBJ1-2	ASSYSTGGDSGLYGYT
TRBV19	TRBJ1-5	ASSLTGPNQPQH
TRBV10-3	TRBJ2-5	AINSGQGQVETQY
TRBV4-3	TRBJ1-3	ASSPSGNTIY
TRBV21-1	TRBJ2-7	ASSKVNPIRGRFYEQY
TRBV6-5	TRBJ1-3	ASSYHSGSGNTIY